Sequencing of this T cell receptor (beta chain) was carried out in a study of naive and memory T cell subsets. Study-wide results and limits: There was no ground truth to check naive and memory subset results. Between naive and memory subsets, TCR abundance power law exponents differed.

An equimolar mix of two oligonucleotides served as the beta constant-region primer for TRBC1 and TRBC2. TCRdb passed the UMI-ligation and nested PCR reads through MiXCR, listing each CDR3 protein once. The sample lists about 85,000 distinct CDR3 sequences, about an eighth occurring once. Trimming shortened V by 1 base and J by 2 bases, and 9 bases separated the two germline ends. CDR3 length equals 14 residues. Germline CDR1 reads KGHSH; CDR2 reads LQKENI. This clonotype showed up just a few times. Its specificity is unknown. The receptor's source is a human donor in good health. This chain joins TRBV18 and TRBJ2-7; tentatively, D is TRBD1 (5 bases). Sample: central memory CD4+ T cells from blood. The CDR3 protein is CASSPRGHPYEQYF. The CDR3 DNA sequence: TGTGCCAGCTCACCACGTGGACACCCCTACGAGCAGTACTTC.